This passage covers 10 T cell receptor beta chains from one sample sequenced in a study of T cell responses to AZD1222 COVID-19 vaccine. Here immunoSEQ multiplex PCR was the method, and the copy in TCRdb shows in-frame clones only, minus some. The sample lists over 110,000 clones, about 92% occurring once. The material sequenced was peripheral blood, taken on day 0 of AZD1222 vaccination. The origin of the receptors is an adult in good health.

This clone was recorded only once. The genes are TRBV15 and TRBJ2-1; 9 bases are shared with TRBD1. This CDR3 region has 14 residues. CDR1 LNHNV and CDR2 YYDKDF come from the germline V gene (reference sequence). V gave up 5 bases and J gave up 6 bases; unmatched junction bases: 5. The CDR3 spells CATSLQGAPNEQFF. As DNA, the CDR3 is TGTGCCACCAGCTTACAGGGGGCGCCCAATGAGCAGTTCTTC.

The V and J genes are TRBV5-1 and TRBJ1-1; D gene ambiguous. Trimming removed 5 bases at V and 0 bases at J, with 11 bases between. CDR3 length equals 14 residues. Germline-derived CDR1 and CDR2 are SGHRS and YFSETQ. The DNA for the CDR3 is TGCGCCAGCAGTCCCGGGATCATGAACACTGAAGCTTTCTTT. It is translated as CASSPGIMNTEAFF. Drawing the rest from reference TRBV5-1 and TRBJ1-1, the complete variable domain is KAGVTQTPRYLIKTRGQQVTLSCSPISGHRSVSWYQQTPGQGLQFLFEYFSETQRNKGNFPGRFSGRQFSNSRSEMNVSTLELGDSALYLCASSPGIMNTEAFFGQGTRLTVV.

This clone was counted once. The chain combines TRBV4-1 with TRBJ2-3, with 13 bases identical to TRBD2. CDR3 length equals 16 residues. The ends lost 2 bases at V and 4 bases at J; junction bases unmatched: 3. Germline lookup yields CDR1 MGHRA and CDR2 YSYEKL. The CDR3 region is CASSQSGTSGADTQYF. The CDR3 DNA is TGCGCCAGCAGCCAATCCGGGACTAGCGGGGCAGATACGCAGTATTTT.

The chain has TRBV9 and TRBJ2-3; 11 bases line up with TRBD1. The CDR3 is 15 residues long. The J segment lost 7 bases and the V segment lost 2 bases, leaving 6 bases of the junction unmatched. Germline V gene sequence: CDR1 SGDLS, CDR2 YYNGEE. CDR3 amino acids: CASSVSGQGGNTQYF. CDR3 bases: TGTGCCAGCAGCGTTTCGGGACAGGGGGGAAATACGCAGTATTTT.

The V and J genes are TRBV11-2 and TRBJ1-4; D is undetermined. The germline V gene encodes CDR1 SGHAT and CDR2 FQNNGV. The V end lost 1 base, the J end lost 8 bases, and 14 bases lay between the germline ends. CDR3 length equals 15 residues. In nucleotides, the CDR3 is TGTGCCAGCAGCTTAGGTCTCGGGGTTGAAGAAAAACTGTTTTTT. This codes for CASSLGLGVEEKLFF.

The V gene is TRBV5-4, the J gene TRBJ1-1, with D possibly TRBD1 on 5 matching bases. The CDR3 is made up of 16 amino acids. V lost 0 bases and J lost 4, with 16 bases in between. Germline CDR1 and CDR2: SGHNT and YYREEE (reference sequence). CDR3 DNA: TGTGCCAGCAGCTTGGCCGGGGGAGGGCGGGGCACTGAAGCTTTCTTT. Protein: CASSLAGGGRGTEAFF.

The chain combines TRBV19 with TRBJ2-1; TRBD2 aligns across 10 bases. The CDR3 consists of 16 residues. Germline V gives CDR1 LNHDA, CDR2 SQIVND (reference sequence). V shed 7 bases, J shed 4 bases, and the junction held 10 bases outside the gene matches. CDR3 in amino acids: CASMVPSGSNYNEQFF. The CDR3 nucleotides read TGTGCCAGTATGGTCCCTAGCGGGAGTAATTACAATGAGCAGTTCTTC.

The V call is TRBV19, the J call TRBJ2-5; TRBD1 might be the D (8 bases). The germline V and J ends were trimmed by 3 bases and 5 bases, with 13 bases remaining between them. This CDR3 comprises 14 residues. Looked up from germline, CDR1 is LNHDA and CDR2 is SQIVND (reference sequence). The CDR3 sequence: CASSITGGGETQYF. The CDR3 nucleotides read TGTGCCAGTAGTATTACAGGGGGGGGTGAGACCCAGTACTTC. The full variable domain, in which reference TRBV19 and TRBJ2-5 provide the parts outside the CDR3, is DGGITQSPKYLFRKEGQNVTLSCEQNLNHDAMYWYRQDPGQGLRLIYYSQIVNDFQKGDIAEGYSVSREKKESFPLTVTSAQKNPTAFYLCASSITGGGETQYFGPGTRLLVL.

V gene TRBV18 combines with J gene TRBJ1-2; D possibly corresponds to TRBD1 (6 bases). Germline-derived CDR1 and CDR2 are KGHSH and LQKENI. CDR3 length: 15 residues. V lost 2 bases, J lost 6 bases, and 16 bases lay in between. CDR3 bases: TGTGCCAGCTCACCAGGGGCAGGGGATCGGAATGGCTACACCTTC. As protein: CASSPGAGDRNGYTF.

This chain connects TRBV18 to TRBJ2-7; no reliable D call. CDR3 length: 14 amino acids. Trimming took off 3 bases at V and 2 bases at J, with 11 bases between the two ends. Germline V gives CDR1 KGHSH, CDR2 LQKENI. CDR3 region: CASSPPQSPYEQYF. The CDR3 DNA reads TGTGCCAGCTCACCCCCCCAGAGCCCCTACGAGCAGTACTTC.